This is a list of T cell receptor beta chains from one sample in a study of cytomegalovirus exposure and HLA in healthy donors. TCRdb's copy holds only in-frame clones and misses some; the assay was immunoSEQ multiplex PCR. Found here are tens of thousands of clones; the top ten clones hold around 5%. Sequenced input: PBMCs. All receptors come from a woman aged 40 to 50 in good health and CMV-seropositive. CDR3s include the opening cysteine and the closing phenylalanine or tryptophan. The order of the fields is D gene, J gene, V gene, CDR3 protein, CDR3 DNA. The D gene is left open where the match is weak.

d_gene: .; j_gene: TRBJ1-2; v_gene: TRBV7-8; CDR3aa: CASSLANRAGGYTF; CDR3nt: TGTGCCAGCAGCTTAGCGAACAGGGCGGGTGGCTACACCTTC
d_gene: .; j_gene: TRBJ2-5; v_gene: TRBV6-5; CDR3aa: CASSYTTGPSETQYF; CDR3nt: TGTGCCAGCAGTTATACGACAGGCCCCTCCGAGACCCAGTACTTC
d_gene: TRBD1; j_gene: TRBJ1-2; v_gene: TRBV4-1; CDR3aa: CASSQGLLRDRTYGYTF; CDR3nt: TGCGCCAGCAGCCAAGGCCTTCTCCGGGACAGGACCTATGGCTACACCTTC
d_gene: TRBD1; j_gene: TRBJ2-1; v_gene: TRBV5-1; CDR3aa: CASSPGQGIYNEQFF; CDR3nt: TGCGCCAGCAGCCCAGGACAGGGAATATACAATGAGCAGTTCTTC
d_gene: TRBD1; j_gene: TRBJ2-4; v_gene: TRBV9; CDR3aa: CASSAGTGGGNIQYF; CDR3nt: TGTGCCAGCAGCGCCGGGACAGGTGGGGGGAACATTCAGTACTTC
d_gene: TRBD2; j_gene: TRBJ2-7; v_gene: TRBV18; CDR3aa: CASSPLPSSGSYEQYF; CDR3nt: TGTGCCAGCTCACCACTACCGTCTAGCGGCTCCTACGAGCAGTACTTC
d_gene: .; j_gene: TRBJ2-7; v_gene: TRBV18; CDR3aa: CASSPRDPSGYEQYF; CDR3nt: TGTGCCAGCTCACCTCGGGATCCCAGCGGCTACGAGCAGTACTTC
d_gene: TRBD2; j_gene: TRBJ2-1; v_gene: TRBV27; CDR3aa: CASSLRLARGNEQFF; CDR3nt: TGTGCCAGCAGCCTCCGACTAGCCCGGGGGAATGAGCAGTTCTTC
d_gene: TRBD1; j_gene: TRBJ2-2; v_gene: TRBV5-1; CDR3aa: CASSLQGFRDSGYTGELFF; CDR3nt: TGCGCCAGCAGCTTGCAGGGTTTTCGGGACAGCGGTTACACCGGGGAGCTGTTTTTT
d_gene: .; j_gene: TRBJ2-7; v_gene: TRBV14; CDR3aa: CASSQFRDTYEQYF; CDR3nt: TGTGCCAGCAGCCAGTTCCGGGACACTTACGAGCAGTACTTC
d_gene: TRBD1; j_gene: TRBJ2-7; v_gene: TRBV19; CDR3aa: CASSFLTGAPYEQYF; CDR3nt: TGTGCCAGTAGTTTTTTGACAGGGGCTCCCTACGAGCAGTACTTC
d_gene: .; j_gene: TRBJ1-1; v_gene: TRBV7-2; CDR3aa: CASSLVIGRGANTEAFF; CDR3nt: TGTGCCAGCAGCTTAGTCATCGGTCGGGGGGCGAACACTGAAGCTTTCTTT
d_gene: .; j_gene: TRBJ2-7; v_gene: TRBV7-6; CDR3aa: CASSQLAASYEQYF; CDR3nt: TGTGCCAGCAGCCAACTAGCAGCTTCCTACGAGCAGTACTTC
d_gene: .; j_gene: TRBJ2-2; v_gene: TRBV7-3; CDR3aa: CASSLNAGSDTGELFF; CDR3nt: TGTGCCAGCAGCTTAAATGCGGGTTCGGACACCGGGGAGCTGTTTTTT
d_gene: .; j_gene: TRBJ2-7; v_gene: TRBV29-1; CDR3aa: CSVGTARSAYEQYF; CDR3nt: TGCAGCGTTGGGACAGCCAGAAGCGCCTACGAGCAGTACTTC
d_gene: TRBD2; j_gene: TRBJ2-5; v_gene: TRBV30; CDR3aa: CAWSVRGLAGGGETQYF; CDR3nt: TGTGCCTGGAGTGTACGGGGACTAGCGGGAGGAGGAGAGACCCAGTACTTC
d_gene: TRBD1; j_gene: TRBJ1-2; v_gene: TRBV7-3; CDR3aa: CASSPRPDRGNNYGYTF; CDR3nt: TGTGCCAGCAGCCCCCGACCCGACAGGGGGAATAACTATGGCTACACCTTC
d_gene: .; j_gene: TRBJ1-2; v_gene: TRBV6-5; CDR3aa: CASSYVRRVDGYTF; CDR3nt: TGTGCCAGCAGTTACGTTCGCAGGGTCGATGGCTACACCTTC
d_gene: .; j_gene: TRBJ2-1; v_gene: TRBV27; CDR3aa: CASSLFNYNEQFF; CDR3nt: TGTGCCAGCAGTTTATTCAATTACAATGAGCAGTTCTTC
d_gene: TRBD1; j_gene: TRBJ1-1; v_gene: TRBV10-3; CDR3aa: CAAGQGANTEAFF; CDR3nt: TGTGCCGCCGGACAGGGAGCGAACACTGAAGCTTTCTTT
d_gene: TRBD1; j_gene: TRBJ1-1; v_gene: TRBV4-2; CDR3aa: CASSQQGQLEAFF; CDR3nt: TGTGCCAGCAGCCAACAGGGACAGCTTGAAGCTTTCTTT
d_gene: TRBD2; j_gene: TRBJ2-3; v_gene: TRBV18; CDR3aa: CASSPPKRGGITDTQYF; CDR3nt: TGTGCCAGCTCACCACCTAAGCGGGGGGGTATCACAGATACGCAGTATTTT